The T cell receptor (beta chain) under discussion was sequenced for a study of blood T cell repertoires in COVID-19. Study as a whole: The United States, Italy and Spain supplied acute and convalescent COVID-19 samples. PBMCs, B-cell-depleted T cells, or T cells provided the cDNA or gDNA that made up the material.

Per the authors' pipeline: Nucleated cell number was recorded as an estimate derived from reference gene primer amplification. Data came from immunoSEQ multiplex PCR; TCRdb stores just in-frame clones and leaves some out. The D gene and trimming were derived from the DNA, and the V and J assignments and clone size from that table. The table has some 140,000 clones, around 87% seen once. This receptor was identified in a man aged 50-59 years with active COVID-19. Specimen: peripheral blood.

The CDR3 sequence: CASSLARGRAEETQYF. CDR3 in DNA: TGTGCCAGCAGCTTAGCACGGGGTCGGGCAGAAGAGACCCAGTACTTC. V usage is TRBV7-2 and J usage is TRBJ2-5, with D possibly matching TRBD2 (5 bases). From germline, CDR1 is SGHTA and CDR2 FQGNSA. The CDR3 sequence is 16 residues long. Trimming removed 0 bases at V and 3 bases at J, with 14 bases between.